This is a list of T cell receptor beta chains from one sample in a study of regulatory T cells in long-lasting Graves disease. MiXCR, applied by TCRdb to the multiplex PCR reads, yields one record per CDR3 protein. The data show around 360,000 distinct CDR3 sequences, around 15% seen once. Another study also made use of these data, one on T cells in Graves' hyperthyroidism and ophthalmopathy.

The sample in question was peripheral blood mononuclear cells (PBMCs), obtained at new diagnosis, from a patient treated with antithyroid drugs. The receptors derive from a woman between 18 and 29 years old with Graves disease. CDR3s include the opening cysteine and the closing phenylalanine or tryptophan. A D gene is named only where the DNA matches it firmly. Part of the rows lack a size; the others show once, few, many or a class for expanded clones.

v_call	d_call	j_call	clone_size	cdr3_aa	cdr3_nt
TRBV10-1	TRBD1	TRBJ2-3	few	CASSEKGADSRNTQYF	TGCGCCAGCAGTGAAAAGGGGGCAGATTCCAGAAATACGCAGTATTTT
TRBV30	-	TRBJ1-1	many	CAWSWGLNTEAFF	TGTGCCTGGAGTTGGGGGCTCAACACTGAAGCTTTCTTT
TRBV3-1	-	TRBJ2-3	many	CASSQDPVALDTQYF	TGTGCCAGCAGCCAAGATCCCGTGGCTTTAGATACGCAGTATTTT
TRBV11-2	TRBD1	TRBJ1-6	many	CASSLRHRGDSPLHF	TGTGCCAGCAGTTTAAGGCACAGGGGGGATTCACCCCTCCACTTT
TRBV2	-	TRBJ2-2	many	CASSERRNTGELFF	TGTGCCAGCAGTGAACGACGGAACACCGGGGAGCTGTTTTTT
TRBV7-9	-	TRBJ2-3	-	CASSFRTGDTQYF	TGTGCCAGCAGCTTCCGTACGGGAGATACGCAGTATTTT
TRBV9	-	TRBJ2-2	-	CASSPQPGELFF	TGTGCCAGCAGCCCCCAACCCGGGGAGCTGTTTTTT
TRBV20-1	-	TRBJ1-5	few	CSARASGRQSNQPQHF	TGCAGTGCTAGAGCCTCGGGCAGACAGAGCAATCAGCCCCAGCATTTT
TRBV2	-	TRBJ1-3	few	CASAPYSGNTIYF	TGTGCCAGCGCCCCCTACTCTGGAAACACCATATATTTT
TRBV6-1	-	TRBJ1-2	many	CASSEAGYGYTF	TGTGCCAGCAGTGAAGCTGGGTATGGCTACACCTTC
TRBV9	TRBD2	TRBJ2-1	many	CASSGRGRNEQFF	TGTGCCAGCAGCGGGCGCGGGAGGAATGAGCAGTTCTTC
TRBV10-3	-	TRBJ1-2	many	CAIETTLGTGYTF	TGTGCCATCGAAACTACGCTCGGGACGGGCTACACCTTC
TRBV4-1	-	TRBJ2-5	-	CASSQVGELEYQETQYF	TGCGCCAGCAGCCAAGTCGGGGAGCTAGAGTACCAAGAGACCCAGTACTTC
TRBV12-3/TRBV12-4	TRBD1	TRBJ1-1	many	CASSLRDRGLETEAFF	TGTGCCAGCAGTCTCCGGGACAGGGGGCTCGAAACTGAAGCTTTCTTT
TRBV5-4	TRBD2	TRBJ2-7	-	CASSWGSGRSSYEQYF	TGTGCCAGCAGCTGGGGTAGCGGGAGAAGCTCCTACGAGCAGTACTTC
TRBV2	-	TRBJ2-1	many	CASRDSGERDEQFF	TGTGCCAGCAGGGACAGCGGGGAAAGGGATGAGCAGTTCTTC
TRBV5-6	TRBD2	TRBJ2-5	few	CASSQSGAGETQYF	TGTGCCAGCAGCCAGAGCGGGGCTGGGGAGACCCAGTACTTC
TRBV11-2	-	TRBJ1-3	-	CASSFPSGNTIYF	TGTGCCAGCAGCTTTCCCTCTGGAAACACCATATATTTT
TRBV6-9	-	TRBJ2-7	many	CASSYIYEQYF	TGTGCCAGCAGTTACATTTACGAGCAGTACTTC
TRBV12-3/TRBV12-4	TRBD2	TRBJ2-1	many	CASSSSSGYEQFF	TGTGCCAGCAGTTCAAGTAGCGGGTATGAGCAGTTCTTC
TRBV6-4	TRBD2	TRBJ2-3	-	CASSDAGEPDTQYF	TGTGCCAGCAGTGATGCGGGAGAGCCCGATACGCAGTATTTT
TRBV11-2	TRBD1	TRBJ2-1	few	CASSSTGSYNGQFF	TGTGCCAGCAGCTCGACAGGGTCCTACAATGGGCAGTTCTTC
TRBV28	TRBD2	TRBJ2-3	few	CASSRPSGTTDTQYF	TGTGCCAGCAGTAGACCTAGCGGGACCACAGATACGCAGTATTTT
TRBV28	-	TRBJ2-4	few	CASSDIWDKEYF	TGTGCCAGCAGTGATATCTGGGACAAGGAGTACTTC
TRBV6-1	TRBD1	TRBJ2-2	many	CASSTRDRYTGELFF	TGTGCCAGCAGCACCCGGGACAGATACACCGGGGAGCTGTTTTTT
TRBV5-1	TRBD1	TRBJ2-7	many	CASSSGTGFFEQYF	TGCGCCAGCAGCTCCGGGACAGGGTTTTTCGAGCAGTACTTC
TRBV7-9	TRBD2	TRBJ2-2	few	CASSTGLAGELFF	TGTGCCAGCAGCACGGGACTAGCCGGGGAGCTGTTTTTT
TRBV12-3/TRBV12-4	TRBD2	TRBJ2-3	many	CASTPGTRSGSTDTQYF	TGTGCCAGCACCCCGGGGACTAGATCAGGTAGCACAGATACGCAGTATTTT
TRBV27	-	TRBJ1-1	-	CASSRTHTGSQNTEAFF	TGTGCCAGCAGCAGAACCCATACAGGGTCACAGAACACTGAAGCTTTCTTT
TRBV20-1	-	TRBJ2-3	many	CSARDPPDTQYF	TGCAGTGCTAGAGATCCCCCAGATACGCAGTATTTT
TRBV5-1	TRBD2	TRBJ2-7	many	CASSLGAGGVYEQYF	TGCGCCAGCAGCTTGGGAGCGGGAGGGGTCTACGAGCAGTACTTC
TRBV20-1	-	TRBJ1-1	many	CSAVSPGWANTEAFF	TGCAGTGCCGTCTCTCCAGGATGGGCGAACACTGAAGCTTTCTTT
TRBV28	-	TRBJ2-6	many	CASSLLQGGISGANVLTF	TGTGCCAGCAGTTTACTGCAGGGGGGTATCTCTGGGGCCAACGTCCTGACTTTC
TRBV6-1	-	TRBJ2-7	-	CASGLYEQYF	TGTGCCAGCGGGCTCTACGAGCAGTACTTC
TRBV3-1	-	TRBJ1-6	many	CASRLGAKFNSPLHF	TGTGCCAGCAGGCTCGGGGCGAAGTTTAATTCACCCCTCCACTTT
TRBV20-1	TRBD2	TRBJ2-3	many	CSARGSGGEDTQYF	TGCAGTGCTAGAGGTAGCGGGGGGGAGGATACGCAGTATTTT
TRBV5-1	-	TRBJ2-7	many	CASSSGTPIYEQYF	TGCGCCAGCAGCTCCGGGACACCGATCTACGAGCAGTACTTC
TRBV10-1	TRBD1	TRBJ1-6	-	CASSESMGQGNSPLHF	TGCGCCAGCAGTGAGTCGATGGGACAGGGAAATTCACCCCTCCACTTT
TRBV19	TRBD1	TRBJ1-1	-	CASSIVDRGPTEAFF	TGTGCCAGTAGTATAGTCGACAGGGGGCCCACTGAAGCTTTCTTT
TRBV9	TRBD2	TRBJ2-1	few	CASSKRRGTSGDNEQFF	TGTGCCAGCAGCAAGAGACGTGGGACTAGCGGAGACAATGAGCAGTTCTTC
TRBV6-1	-	TRBJ2-1	few	CASGMTPRTEQFF	TGTGCCAGCGGGATGACGCCAAGGACTGAGCAGTTCTTC
TRBV2	TRBD1	TRBJ1-2	-	CASSARQGNDGYTF	TGTGCCAGCAGTGCAAGACAGGGTAACGATGGCTACACCTTC
TRBV4-1	TRBD2	TRBJ2-5	-	CASSPPREGVNSETQYF	TGCGCCAGCAGCCCGCCCCGGGAGGGGGTTAATTCGGAGACCCAGTACTTC
TRBV13	-	TRBJ1-4	few	CASSSGGGNEKLFF	TGTGCCAGCAGCTCCGGAGGGGGGAATGAAAAACTGTTTTTT
TRBV30	TRBD2	TRBJ2-1	many	CVWSSGFTSGSYNEQFF	TGTGTCTGGAGTTCAGGTTTTACTAGCGGCTCCTACAATGAGCAGTTCTTC
TRBV12-3/TRBV12-4	TRBD1	TRBJ2-6	-	CASSLQGAFSSGANVLTF	TGTGCCAGCAGTTTACAGGGGGCGTTTAGCTCTGGGGCCAACGTCCTGACTTTC
TRBV5-4	-	TRBJ2-3	-	CASSHPTGTNTQYF	TGTGCCAGCAGCCATCCAACAGGGACAAATACGCAGTATTTT
TRBV19	-	TRBJ1-5	-	CASRRTASNQPQHF	TGTGCCAGTAGGCGGACCGCGAGCAATCAGCCCCAGCATTTT
TRBV24-1	TRBD1	TRBJ2-1	few	CATSAARSGQAGVNEQFF	TGTGCCACCAGTGCAGCACGCAGCGGACAGGCCGGAGTGAATGAGCAGTTCTTC
TRBV12-3/TRBV12-4	-	TRBJ2-3	many	CASSFLGADTQYF	TGTGCCAGCAGTTTCCTAGGGGCAGATACGCAGTATTTT
TRBV6-1	-	TRBJ2-7	many	CASSEEVWEKGDERYF	TGTGCCAGCAGTGAAGAGGTCTGGGAGAAAGGGGACGAGCGCTACTTC
TRBV6-5	-	TRBJ2-2	many	CASRYPRTSGRTGELFF	TGTGCCAGCAGGTACCCGCGCACGTCAGGGAGAACCGGGGAGCTGTTTTTT